This T cell receptor (beta chain) was captured in a study of blood T cell repertoires in COVID-19. Here immunoSEQ multiplex PCR was the method, and the copy in TCRdb shows in-frame clones only, minus some. In the table there are 100,000 to 120,000 clones, 82% of which are singletons. The J segment lost 5 bases and the V segment lost 2 bases, leaving 3 bases of the junction unmatched. Germline lookup yields CDR1 SGHKS and CDR2 YYEKEE (reference sequence). This CDR3 comprises 14 residues. This clonotype originated in a woman in her sixties or seventies with acute or convalescent COVID-19. V gene TRBV5-5 combines with J gene TRBJ1-1, with 10 bases that match TRBD1. The sample consisted of peripheral blood. As DNA, the CDR3 is TGTGCCAGCAGCTTTGGACAGGGGGGGACTGAAGCTTTCTTT. Translating gives CASSFGQGGTEAFF.